The 25 T cell receptor beta chains below all came from one sample that was sequenced in a study of blood T cell repertoires in COVID-19. Measured with immunoSEQ multiplex PCR; TCRdb has only the in-frame clones, and not every one. The sample has about 160,000 clones, roughly four fifths seen once. The specimen was peripheral blood. These TCRs come from a woman older than 75 with acute or convalescent COVID-19.

V is TRBV5-4 and J is TRBJ1-4, with D perhaps matching TRBD1 (6 bases). Per the germline V gene, CDR1 is SGHNT and CDR2 is YYREEE (reference sequence). The CDR3 has 14 amino acids. Trimming removed 2 bases from V and 5 bases from J, with 10 bases in between. The CDR3 spells CASSFDRGNEKLFF. The CDR3 DNA reads TGTGCCAGCAGCTTTGATAGGGGGAATGAAAAACTGTTTTTT.

The V and J genes are TRBV7-9 and TRBJ2-5, with TRBD2 matching over 13 bases. CDR1 and CDR2 from the germline V gene are SEHNR and FQNEAQ (reference sequence). The ends lost 8 bases at V and 2 bases at J; junction bases unmatched: 8. The CDR3 runs to 16 residues. CDR3 nucleotide sequence: TGTGCCAGCGACCGGACTAGCGGGAGAGTACAAGAGACCCAGTACTTC. Protein: CASDRTSGRVQETQYF.

This CDR3 is CASNLGVMNTEAFF. CDR3 in DNA: TGTGCCAGCAACCTAGGGGTGATGAACACTGAAGCTTTCTTT. The chain carries TRBV28 and TRBJ1-1, with D perhaps matching TRBD1 (5 bases). The CDR3 has 14 amino acids. Germline V gene sequence: CDR1 MDHEN, CDR2 SYDVKM. Deletions cut 7 bases from V and 0 bases from J, with 12 bases between.

To note about this clone: An end of the junction does not agree with germline; a read error may underlie this. The chain recombines TRBV5-6 with TRBJ2-1; D might be TRBD2 (6 bases). The CDR3 loop spans 13 amino acids. Germline CDR1 SGHDT, CDR2 YYEEEE. This CDR3 is CASSSGLHIVHVF. The CDR3, as DNA: TGTGCCAGCAGCTCCGGACTACACATCGTTCACGTCTTC.

The V call is TRBV9, the J call TRBJ2-7; the match to TRBD1 covers 7 bases. The J segment lost 2 bases and the V segment lost 2 bases, leaving 10 bases of the junction unmatched. CDR1 is SGDLS, CDR2 YYNGEE, per germline. The CDR3 has 16 amino acids. The CDR3: CASSVNGDSRTYEQYF. The CDR3 bases are TGTGCCAGCAGCGTCAACGGGGACAGTCGTACCTACGAGCAGTACTTC.

This clone has only one observation. The chain recombines TRBV3-1 (or the pseudogene TRBV3-2) with TRBJ2-1; TRBD1 is a possible D gene (6 bases). V was pared by 4 bases and J by 1 base, with 8 bases between. The germline V gene encodes CDR1 LGHDT and CDR2 YNNKEL (reference sequence). The CDR3 extends over 14 amino acids. Written as DNA, the CDR3 is TGTGCCAGCAGCCTACAGGGTTCCTACAATGAGCAGTTCTTC. Amino acid sequence: CASSLQGSYNEQFF.

The chain recombines TRBV4-1 with TRBJ2-7; TRBD2 matches 11 bases. Losses at the gene ends were 3 bases for V and 9 bases for J; bases not matched to a gene: 7. The germline V gene has CDR1 MGHRA and CDR2 YSYEKL. This CDR3 is built from 14 residues. The CDR3 nucleotides are TGCGCCAGCAGCCAGAGCTTTACTAGCGGGGGGCAGTACTTC. This encodes CASSQSFTSGGQYF.

The J gene is TRBJ1-6, the V gene TRBV19; TRBD1 is a possible D gene (5 bases). This CDR3 has 15 residues. Trimming cost V 7 bases and J 7 bases, with 17 bases left between them. CDR1 is LNHDA and CDR2 is SQIVND in the germline V gene (reference sequence). The CDR3 DNA follows: TGTGCCAGTATCCCTGGGGCCGGAGGGAATTCACCCCTCCACTTT. It codes for CASIPGAGGNSPLHF.

The rearrangement uses TRBV20-1 and TRBJ2-7; 7 bases map to TRBD1. V gave up 4 bases and J gave up 3 bases; unmatched junction bases: 9. CDR1 DFQATT and CDR2 SNEGSKA come from the germline V gene (reference sequence). The CDR3 extends over 14 amino acids. The CDR3 is CSATETGPIYEQYF. In nucleotides, the CDR3 is TGCAGTGCTACTGAGACAGGGCCCATCTACGAGCAGTACTTC.

This clone appeared a single time. The chain couples TRBV19 to TRBJ1-6; 10 bases align to TRBD1. V lost 5 bases to trimming and J lost 5 bases; unmatched junction nucleotides: 3. Germline values: CDR1 LNHDA, CDR2 SQIVND (reference sequence). The CDR3 covers 15 residues. The CDR3 region is CASSHGQGDNSPLHF. The CDR3 DNA reads as TGTGCCAGTAGTCATGGACAGGGGGATAATTCACCCCTCCACTTT.

This sequence joins TRBV5-4 and TRBJ2-5, with D unresolved. V lost 5 bases, J lost 2 bases, and 13 bases lay in between. Per germline, CDR1 SGHNT and CDR2 YYREEE (reference sequence). The CDR3 runs to 14 residues. CDR3 loop: CASSLNAVQETQYF. The DNA for the CDR3 is TGTGCCAGCAGTCTAAACGCCGTACAAGAGACCCAGTACTTC.

V gene TRBV11-2 combines with J gene TRBJ2-5; TRBD1 might be the D (5 bases). Trimming pared 2 bases from V and 2 bases from J, leaving 9 bases between. Germline loops: CDR1 SGHAT, CDR2 FQNNGV. The CDR3 consists of 14 residues. This chain's CDR3 is CASSLRGAQETQYF. The CDR3, as DNA: TGTGCCAGCAGCTTACGTGGGGCACAAGAGACCCAGTACTTC.

This sequence joins TRBV5-4 and TRBJ2-3, with TRBD2 as a possible D gene (5 bases). The CDR3 is 13 amino acids. V was pared by 0 bases and J by 6 bases, with 8 bases between. Germline V CDR1 and CDR2: SGHNT, YYREEE (reference sequence). The CDR3 is CASSLVEGDTQYF. Here the CDR3 DNA reads TGTGCCAGCAGCTTGGTAGAGGGTGATACGCAGTATTTT.

This chain connects TRBV3-1 (or the pseudogene TRBV3-2) to TRBJ1-3; 8 positions match TRBD1. V lost 8 bases and J lost 0; bases outside the gene matches: 9. Germline values: CDR1 LGHDT, CDR2 YNNKEL (reference sequence). CDR3 length: 16 residues. CDR3 in amino acids: CASSWTGTGSGNTIYF. CDR3 in DNA: TGTGCCAGCTCCTGGACAGGGACCGGCTCTGGAAACACCATATATTTT.

This clone was found once. The rearrangement joins TRBV5-1 to TRBJ2-5; the match to TRBD1 covers 9 bases. Unmatched junction bases numbered 6, after V lost 2 bases and J lost 4 bases. The CDR3 runs 15 residues. The V gene's germline CDR1 is SGHRS and CDR2 YFSETQ. CDR3 sequence reads: CASSFTADRGETQYF. The CDR3 DNA follows: TGCGCCAGCAGCTTCACTGCGGACAGGGGAGAGACCCAGTACTTC. Drawing the rest from reference TRBV5-1 and TRBJ2-5, the complete variable domain is KAGVTQTPRYLIKTRGQQVTLSCSPISGHRSVSWYQQTPGQGLQFLFEYFSETQRNKGNFPGRFSGRQFSNSRSEMNVSTLELGDSALYLCASSFTADRGETQYFGPGTRLLVL.

The J gene is TRBJ2-3, the V gene TRBV19; TRBD2 matches 8 bases. This CDR3 has 16 amino acids. Germline trimming cut 6 bases from V and 0 bases from J; bases unmatched to any gene: 8. Germline loops: CDR1 LNHDA, CDR2 SQIVND (reference sequence). Written as DNA, the CDR3 is TGTGCCAGTAGCCGGGGGGGGGTCTCTAGCACAGATACGCAGTATTTT. Protein: CASSRGGVSSTDTQYF.

The chain joins TRBV30 to TRBJ1-2; no clear D gene. Germline assignment: CDR1 GTSNPN and CDR2 SVGIG (reference sequence). CDR3 size: 11 residues. Trimming took off 0 bases at V and 7 bases at J, with 6 bases between the two ends. The CDR3 DNA follows: TGTGCCTGGAGTGTACGCGGTGGCTACACCTTC. Protein: CAWSVRGGYTF.

The chain recombines TRBV28 with TRBJ1-2, with TRBD1 identical over 8 bases. This CDR3 is built from 15 residues. Germline CDR1 is MDHEN and CDR2 is SYDVKM. After removal of 5 bases from V and 5 bases from J, the junction contained 10 bases not matched to a gene. CDR3 sequence reads: CASSGADRGRYGYTF. CDR3 bases: TGTGCCAGCAGTGGTGCCGACAGGGGCCGTTATGGCTACACCTTC.

The chain links TRBV5-8 to TRBJ2-7, with 8 bases aligning to TRBD1. J was trimmed by 3 bases and V by 6 bases; bases with no gene match: 8. This CDR3 region has 14 residues. From germline, CDR1 is SGHTS and CDR2 YDEGEE. The CDR3 nucleotides read TGTGCCAGCAAAATGACAGGGGACGTCTACGAGCAGTACTTC. Protein sequence: CASKMTGDVYEQYF.

This chain uses TRBV5-4 with TRBJ1-2; 7 positions agree with TRBD1. Germline CDR1 SGHNT, CDR2 YYREEE (reference sequence). Trimming at V came to 4 bases and at J to 4 bases, leaving 10 bases not matched to a gene. The CDR3 length is 15 residues. For the CDR3, the DNA is TGTGCCAGCAGCCACTTACAGGGGATCTCCTATGGCTACACCTTC. Its translation: CASSHLQGISYGYTF. Together with reference TRBV5-4 and TRBJ1-2, the CDR3 gives the full variable domain: ETGVTQSPTHLIKTRGQQVTLRCSSQSGHNTVSWYQQALGQGPQFIFQYYREEENGRGNFPPRFSGLQFPNYSSELNVNALELDDSALYLCASSHLQGISYGYTFGSGTRLTVV.

This clone was observed a handful of times. The V call is TRBV9, the J call TRBJ2-1; TRBD2 aligns across 12 bases. This CDR3 contains 16 residues. Per the germline V gene, CDR1 is SGDLS and CDR2 is YYNGEE. The junction had 4 bases not matched to a gene; V was cut back by 2 bases and J by 4 bases. CDR3 bases: TGTGCCAGCAGCGTCGGACTAGCGGGACCTTACAATGAGCAGTTCTTC. Its translation is CASSVGLAGPYNEQFF. The full variable domain, with the rest looked up from reference TRBV9 and TRBJ2-1, is DSGVTQTPKHLITATGQRVTLRCSPRSGDLSVYWYQQSLDQGLQFLIQYYNGEERAKGNILERFSAQQFPDLHSELNLSSLELGDSALYFCASSVGLAGPYNEQFFGPGTRLTVL.

V gene TRBV6-2 or TRBV6-3 combines with J gene TRBJ2-7, with 7 bases that match TRBD1. The CDR3 has 16 amino acids. With 5 bases clipped from V and 1 base from J, the junction kept 11 bases outside the gene matches. Per germline, CDR1 MNHEY and CDR2 SVGEGT. CDR3 sequence reads: CASSLPEGAKSYEQYF. The CDR3 coding sequence is TGTGCCAGCAGTCTACCAGAGGGGGCTAAGTCCTACGAGCAGTACTTC.

This rearrangement joins TRBV5-4 to TRBJ2-5; the D gene is possibly TRBD2 (6 bases). The CDR3 runs to 16 residues. CDR1 SGHNT and CDR2 YYREEE come from the germline V gene (reference sequence). The germline V and J ends were trimmed by 4 bases and 5 bases, with 21 bases remaining between them. In DNA form, the CDR3 reads TGTGCCAGCAGCCCGGGGGAGCGGCGGTCGGTCGAGACCCAGTACTTC. Translated, it gives CASSPGERRSVETQYF.

This clone was counted between two and nine times. This rearrangement joins TRBV2 to TRBJ1-6; D might be TRBD1 (6 bases). The CDR3 is 14 amino acids. In germline, CDR1 is SNHLY, CDR2 FYNNEI. V lost 6 bases to trimming and J lost 3 bases, with 9 bases between them. In nucleotides, the CDR3 is TGTGCCAGCAGCGGACAGAGCTATAATTCACCCCTCCACTTT. This sequence encodes CASSGQSYNSPLHF.

The CDR3 protein is CASSQNTGTFEQYF. The CDR3 bases are TGCGCCAGCAGCCAAAACACAGGGACATTTGAGCAGTACTTC. The chain is built from TRBV4-3 and TRBJ2-7; D possibly corresponds to TRBD1 (6 bases). Between the trimmed V and J ends, which lost 2 bases and 7 bases, there was a span of 15 bases. The CDR3 is 14 residues long. Germline loops: CDR1 LGHNA, CDR2 YSLEER.